The 13 T cell receptor beta chains below come from one sample, sequenced in a study of cytomegalovirus exposure and HLA in healthy donors. Amplification used 60 Vbeta primers and 13 Jbeta primers. The repertoire was sequenced with immunoSEQ multiplex PCR; TCRdb's copy has only in-frame clones and lacks some. The table has roughly 180,000 clones, roughly 77% seen once. Sequencing was carried out using PBMCs. These receptor sequences come from a middle-aged woman in good health and CMV-seropositive.

This chain joins TRBV6-5 and TRBJ2-1; 10 nucleotides agree with TRBD1. This CDR3 region has 15 residues. The V gene's germline CDR1 is MNHEY and CDR2 SVGAGI. With V trimmed by 7 bases and J by 4 bases, 7 bases remained unmatched. Here the CDR3 reads CASKQDRGEYNEQFF. As DNA, the CDR3 is TGTGCCAGCAAACAGGACAGGGGGGAATACAATGAGCAGTTCTTC.

The V call is TRBV27, the J call TRBJ2-7, with TRBD2 matching 7 bases. The V and J ends lost 2 bases and 1 base, in that order; junction bases with no gene match: 5. The CDR3 contains 15 residues. In germline, CDR1 is MNHEY, CDR2 SMNVEV (reference sequence). The CDR3 protein is CASSLVRERSYEQYF. CDR3 DNA sequence: TGTGCCAGCAGTTTAGTGCGGGAGCGGTCCTACGAGCAGTACTTC.

This clone was detected only a few times. The chain carries TRBV14 and TRBJ2-7; D perhaps matches TRBD2 (5 bases). The V end was cut by 0 bases, the J end by 0 bases, with 15 bases between. The CDR3 has 17 amino acids. Germline V gene lookup returns CDR1 SGHDN and CDR2 FVKESK. CDR3 residues: CASSQEHSGLLSYEQYF. CDR3 nucleotides: TGTGCCAGCAGCCAAGAGCATTCCGGACTCCTCTCCTACGAGCAGTACTTC. The full variable domain, in which reference TRBV14 and TRBJ2-7 provide the parts outside the CDR3, is EAGVTQFPSHSVIEKGQTVTLRCDPISGHDNLYWYRRVMGKEIKFLLHFVKESKQDESGMPNNRFLAERTGGTYSTLKVQPAELEDSGVYFCASSQEHSGLLSYEQYFGPGTRLTVT.

The rearrangement links TRBV9 to TRBJ2-5; maybe TRBD2 (6 bases). Germline V CDR1 and CDR2: SGDLS, YYNGEE. This CDR3 is built from 13 residues. Trimming took 0 bases from V and 7 from J, leaving 10 bases between them. In DNA, the CDR3 is TGTGCCAGCAGCGTAGGACTAGTCGGGACCCAGTACTTC. It codes for CASSVGLVGTQYF.

The chain joins TRBV30 to TRBJ1-4; TRBD1 matches at 8 bases. CDR1 and CDR2 (germline): GTSNPN, SVGIG (reference sequence). The CDR3 runs to 15 residues. The V gene end was trimmed by 5 bases and the J gene end by 5 bases; junction bases not matched to a gene: 10. The CDR3 nucleotides are TGTGCCTGGGGACCACGGGACAGGTTAAATGAAAAACTGTTTTTT. The encoded protein is CAWGPRDRLNEKLFF.

The V and J genes are TRBV28 and TRBJ2-5; 8 nucleotides match TRBD1. The CDR3 sequence is 16 residues long. Germline trimming cut 2 bases from V and 1 base from J; bases unmatched to any gene: 6. Germline values: CDR1 MDHEN, CDR2 SYDVKM. DNA for the CDR3: TGTGCCAGCAGTTTACAGGGGGCGCGGGCCCAAGAGACCCAGTACTTC. Amino acid sequence: CASSLQGARAQETQYF.

In its sample, this clone was seen a few times. The chain recombines TRBV5-6 with TRBJ2-4, with D unresolved. CDR3 size: 16 residues. Germline V gene sequence: CDR1 SGHDT, CDR2 YYEEEE. Trimming took 0 bases from V and 0 from J, leaving 10 bases between them. Here the CDR3 reads CASSLVRKGAKNIQYF. CDR3 bases: TGTGCCAGCAGCTTGGTCAGGAAAGGAGCCAAAAACATTCAGTACTTC.

The CDR3 loop reads CASSLVQGSEKLFF. Written as DNA, the CDR3 is TGCGCCAGCAGCTTGGTTCAGGGCAGCGAAAAACTGTTTTTT. This chain connects TRBV5-1 to TRBJ1-4; TRBD1 is a possible D gene (5 bases). V was cut by 0 bases and J by 8 bases, with 11 bases left in between. This CDR3 is built from 14 residues. In germline, CDR1 is SGHRS, CDR2 YFSETQ.

The CDR3 DNA is TGTGCCAGCAGTGAAGCATGGGGGCGCGGCACTGAAGCTTTCTTT. As protein: CASSEAWGRGTEAFF. The chain joins TRBV2 to TRBJ1-1; D may be TRBD1 (6 bases). The CDR3 is made up of 15 amino acids. Germline V lookup: CDR1 SNHLY, CDR2 FYNNEI. The ends were cut back, 0 bases at V and 4 bases at J, with 12 bases in the middle.

The CDR3 DNA is TGTGCCAGCAGCGTAGGAGGTATCAATTCACCCCTCCACTTT. Translation: CASSVGGINSPLHF. V usage is TRBV9 and J usage is TRBJ1-6, with D hard to call. Germline assignment: CDR1 SGDLS and CDR2 YYNGEE. V lost 0 bases to trimming and J lost 7 bases, with 8 bases between them. The CDR3 covers 14 residues.

V is TRBV7-9 and J is TRBJ1-3; D ambiguous. The CDR3 is 11 residues long. Per germline, CDR1 SEHNR and CDR2 FQNEAQ (reference sequence). Deletions cut 5 bases from V and 7 bases from J, with 6 bases between. CDR3 DNA sequence: TGTGCCAGCAGCCCGGGGAACACCATATATTTT. It is translated as CASSPGNTIYF.

The chain combines TRBV5-1 with TRBJ2-2, with D tentatively TRBD2 (5 bases). Trimming cost V 0 bases and J 6 bases, with 12 bases left between them. The CDR3 is 15 residues long. Germline V gives CDR1 SGHRS, CDR2 YFSETQ. CDR3 bases: TGCGCCAGCAGCTTGGTGCTAGCTCGGCCCGGGGAGCTGTTTTTT. Translation: CASSLVLARPGELFF.

The chain couples TRBV6-6 to TRBJ2-5; 9 bases agree with TRBD1. Matching the DNA end better, TRBJ2-7 makes the J call doubtful. Germline V lookup: CDR1 MNHNY, CDR2 SVGAGI (reference sequence). The CDR3 consists of 15 residues. The CDR3 sequence is CASSYGTGPLYEQYF. The DNA for the CDR3 is TGTGCCAGCAGTTACGGGACAGGGCCCCTCTACGAGCAGTACTTC.